This is a list of T cell receptor beta chains from one sample in a study of blood T cell repertoires in COVID-19. The repertoire was sequenced with immunoSEQ multiplex PCR; TCRdb's copy has only in-frame clones and lacks some. The table lists about 240,000 clones, roughly 80% of them singletons. Sequencing input: peripheral blood. The receptors were gathered from a woman older than 75 with acute or convalescent COVID-19. CDR3s include the opening cysteine and the closing phenylalanine or tryptophan. Each record gives: J gene, V gene, D gene, CDR3 protein. The D gene is left open where the match is weak.

TRBJ2-3,TRBV27,.,CASSLLQGPSTDTQYF
TRBJ1-2,TRBV5-4,TRBD1,CASSTPTGVGYGYTF
TRBJ1-1,TRBV12-5,.,CASGLPRVTEAFF
TRBJ1-2,TRBV10-2,.,CASSESWTSDGYTF
TRBJ2-1,TRBV5-4,TRBD2,CASSRGTSGGEYNEQFF
TRBJ2-3,TRBV5-1,TRBD2,CASSLGGLGDTQYF
TRBJ1-4,TRBV6-5,.,CASSYSGGTEKLFF
TRBJ1-4,TRBV6-5,.,CASSASLPTNEKLFF
TRBJ1-1,TRBV5-4,.,CASSSTQNTEAFF
TRBJ2-2,TRBV19,TRBD2,CASSATSGGSHTGELFF
TRBJ1-1,TRBV7-2,TRBD1,CASTSLGLTGHYPNTEAFF
TRBJ2-2,TRBV28,TRBD1,CASSPPGTGGTGELFF
TRBJ1-3,TRBV12-3/TRBV12-4,.,CASSPAGNTIYF
TRBJ1-5,TRBV2,TRBD1,CASSETGGFEPQHF
TRBJ1-1,TRBV5-1,TRBD1,CASSWTGVSYTEAFF
TRBJ2-2,TRBV7-9,TRBD2,CASSFKTSGGSNTGELFF
TRBJ2-7,TRBV4-1,TRBD1,CASSLLEQGSYEQYF
TRBJ2-1,TRBV3-1/TRBV3-2,TRBD2,CASSQGWAGGYNEQFF
TRBJ2-7,TRBV6-6,TRBD1,CASSRTGASYEQYF
TRBJ2-2,TRBV11-2,.,CASSLNRAVGELFF
TRBJ1-2,TRBV12-3/TRBV12-4,.,CASRYREYGYTF
TRBJ2-7,TRBV15,TRBD2,CATSRRQAGPFGEQYF
TRBJ1-5,TRBV6-7,.,CASSYRAVGQGYQPQHF
TRBJ2-7,TRBV3-1/TRBV3-2,TRBD2,CASSQLAGPYEQYF
TRBJ1-2,TRBV19,.,CASSTDRQANYGYTF
TRBJ2-1,TRBV5-1,.,CASSLDQGIGMVEQFF
TRBJ1-2,TRBV28,TRBD1,CASNLQGPDGYTF
TRBJ1-5,TRBV7-8,TRBD1,CASSLEGQGVGNQPQHF
TRBJ1-5,TRBV28,.,CASSFDQGALTQPQHF
TRBJ2-7,TRBV5-1,.,CASSSGGSEQYF
TRBJ2-3,TRBV2,TRBD2,CASSETTSGSDTQYF
TRBJ1-1,TRBV27,.,CASGRREGGPRAFF
TRBJ2-7,TRBV2,.,CASSQFYEQYF
TRBJ1-6,TRBV6-2/TRBV6-3,.,CASSYTGERYNSPLHF
TRBJ1-5,TRBV28,.,CASSPSDQPQHF
TRBJ1-5,TRBV28,.,CASTSQGGEPQHF
TRBJ2-5,TRBV27,TRBD2,CASSTSDGRVGETQYF
TRBJ2-7,TRBV15,TRBD1,CATSSPGRGGKYEQYF
TRBJ1-2,TRBV9,.,CASSVTNAGGYTF
TRBJ2-1,TRBV3-1/TRBV3-2,TRBD2,CASSLSGGVNEQFF
TRBJ2-5,TRBV6-5,TRBD2,CASSRTSGVAGAQYF
TRBJ2-7,TRBV6-2/TRBV6-3,TRBD1,CASSYGRDRASYEQYF
TRBJ1-4,TRBV10-2,.,CASRAGPTNEKLFF
TRBJ1-1,TRBV18,.,CASSPQEGVNTEAFF
TRBJ2-7,TRBV6-2/TRBV6-3,TRBD1,CASSGPTGIGYEQYF
TRBJ1-5,TRBV6-4,.,CASSDPKTVIFRQPQHF
TRBJ2-7,TRBV2,TRBD1,CASLRTGTYEQYF
TRBJ1-1,TRBV19,.,CASKPQGPLLNTEAFF
TRBJ1-4,TRBV5-1,TRBD1,CASRGGTGDEKLFF
TRBJ2-7,TRBV27,TRBD2,CASSSPLAGGPFAYF
TRBJ1-3,TRBV6-5,TRBD1,CASKGTGRNTIYF
TRBJ2-1,TRBV7-2,TRBD2,CASSLAFSGAGFNEQFF
TRBJ1-4,TRBV6-5,.,CASSAIPPREKLFF
TRBJ1-4,TRBV28,.,CASSLTSRGKLFF
TRBJ2-1,TRBV6-5,.,CASSYSKGQYNEQFF
TRBJ2-7,TRBV25-1,TRBD1,CASSARLGGTGGNEQYF
TRBJ2-1,TRBV7-9,TRBD2,CASSPRTSGSPSSYNERFF
TRBJ2-7,TRBV6-1,TRBD2,CASSEHAGGVTRYEQYF
TRBJ2-3,TRBV7-2,TRBD1,CASSSTTGTGGSDTQYF
TRBJ2-1,TRBV5-1,TRBD1,CASSLGDRNEQFF